This record concerns one T cell receptor (beta chain) sequence. The sample comes from a study of blood T cell repertoires in COVID-19. From germline, CDR1 is SNHLY and CDR2 FYNNEI. Trimming took 11 bases from V and 2 from J; bases not matched to a gene: 18. This CDR3 is built from 17 residues. Assay: immunoSEQ multiplex PCR; the TCRdb copy retains only in-frame clones and omits some. The sample yields roughly 100,000 clones, under 90% seen once. The TCR originated in a woman between 70 and 85 years old with acute or convalescent COVID-19. The J gene is TRBJ1-3, the V gene TRBV2; 7 nucleotides agree with TRBD1. Material: peripheral blood. The DNA for the CDR3 is TGTGCCTCCAACTCGGATAACAGGGGTACCCCTGGAAACACCATATATTTT. Its translation: CASNSDNRGTPGNTIYF.